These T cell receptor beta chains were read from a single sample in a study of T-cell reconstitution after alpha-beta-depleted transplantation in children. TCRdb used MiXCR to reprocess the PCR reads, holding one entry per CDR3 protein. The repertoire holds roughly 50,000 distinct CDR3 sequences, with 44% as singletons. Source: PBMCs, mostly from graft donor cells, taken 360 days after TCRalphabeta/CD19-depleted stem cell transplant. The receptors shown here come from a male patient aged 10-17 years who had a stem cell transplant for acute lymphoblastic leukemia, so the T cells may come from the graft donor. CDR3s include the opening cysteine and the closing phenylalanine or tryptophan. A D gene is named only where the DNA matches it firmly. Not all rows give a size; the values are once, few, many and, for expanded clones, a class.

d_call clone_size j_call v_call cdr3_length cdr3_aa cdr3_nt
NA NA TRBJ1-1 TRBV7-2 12 CASSLSRSEAFF TGTGCCAGCAGCTTATCCCGCTCAGAAGCTTTCTTT
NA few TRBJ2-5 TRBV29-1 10 CSVLRETQYF TGCAGCGTTCTACGGGAGACCCAGTACTTC
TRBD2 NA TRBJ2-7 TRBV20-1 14 CSARAYGRVYEQYF TGCAGTGCTAGAGCGTACGGGAGGGTCTACGAGCAGTACTTC
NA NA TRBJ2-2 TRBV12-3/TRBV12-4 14 CASSAWPLYGELFF TGTGCCAGCAGTGCCTGGCCCCTATATGGGGAGCTGTTTTTT
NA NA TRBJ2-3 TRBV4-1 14 CASSQVGYTDTQYF TGCGCCAGCAGCCAAGTCGGATACACAGATACGCAGTATTTT
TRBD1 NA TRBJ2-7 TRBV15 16 CATSGEPGQGDNEQYF TGTGCCACCAGCGGAGAACCGGGACAGGGGGATAACGAGCAGTACTTC
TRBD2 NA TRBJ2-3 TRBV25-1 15 CASSAYSGVADTQYF TGTGCCAGCAGTGCTTATAGCGGGGTCGCAGATACGCAGTATTTT
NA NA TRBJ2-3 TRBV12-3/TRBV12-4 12 CASSFTRDTQYF TGTGCCAGCAGTTTCACCCGAGATACGCAGTATTTT
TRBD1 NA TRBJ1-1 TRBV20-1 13 CSALPGQGTEAFF TGCAGTGCCTTACCGGGACAGGGGACTGAAGCTTTCTTT
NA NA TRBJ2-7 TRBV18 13 CASSPKQGYEQYF TGTGCCAGCTCACCGAAACAGGGTTACGAGCAGTACTTC
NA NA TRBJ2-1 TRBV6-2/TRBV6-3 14 CASISRGSYNEQFF TGTGCCAGCATATCCCGGGGTTCCTACAATGAGCAGTTCTTC
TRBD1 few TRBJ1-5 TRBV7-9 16 CASSPGQGDSNQPQHF TGTGCCAGCAGCCCCGGACAGGGCGATAGCAATCAGCCCCAGCATTTT
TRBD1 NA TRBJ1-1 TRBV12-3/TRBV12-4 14 CASTDRVRYTEAFF TGTGCCAGCACCGACAGGGTAAGGTACACTGAAGCTTTCTTT
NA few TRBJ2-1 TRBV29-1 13 CSVGQGGYNEQFF TGCAGCGTTGGCCAGGGGGGCTACAATGAGCAGTTCTTC
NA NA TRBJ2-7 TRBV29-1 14 CSVGAHQGTYEQYF TGCAGCGTTGGGGCCCACCAGGGTACCTACGAGCAGTACTTC
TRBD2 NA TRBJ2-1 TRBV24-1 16 CATSDFMAGDYNEQFF TGTGCCACCAGTGATTTTATGGCGGGGGACTACAATGAGCAGTTCTTC
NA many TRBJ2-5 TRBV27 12 CASSLYQETQYF TGTGCCAGCTCCCTGTACCAAGAGACCCAGTACTTC
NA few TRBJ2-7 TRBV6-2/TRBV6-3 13 CASALGLYYEQYF TGTGCCAGCGCTCTAGGGTTATACTACGAGCAGTACTTC
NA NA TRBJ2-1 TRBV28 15 CASSPPGQWGHEQFF TGTGCCAGCAGTCCCCCTGGGCAGTGGGGCCATGAGCAGTTCTTC
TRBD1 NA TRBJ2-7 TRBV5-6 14 CASSFGTGSYEQYF TGTGCCAGCAGCTTTGGGACAGGCTCTTACGAGCAGTACTTC
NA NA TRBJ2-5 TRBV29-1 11 CSEAEGETQYF TGCAGTGAGGCCGAGGGGGAGACCCAGTACTTC
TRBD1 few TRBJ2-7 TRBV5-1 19 CASSSGSGTGYSRPLEQYF TGCGCCAGCAGCTCGGGTTCCGGGACAGGCTACTCCAGACCGCTCGAGCAGTACTTC
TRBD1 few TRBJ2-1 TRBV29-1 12 CSVGTGDNEQFF TGCAGCGTAGGGACAGGAGACAATGAGCAGTTCTTC
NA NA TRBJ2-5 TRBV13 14 CASSPSTLQETQYF TGTGCCAGCAGCCCCTCGACCCTCCAAGAGACCCAGTACTTC
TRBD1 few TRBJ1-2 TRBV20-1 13 CSALTGGVDGYTF TGCAGTGCCCTTACAGGGGGAGTCGATGGCTACACCTTC
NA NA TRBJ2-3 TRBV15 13 CATSRDLTDTQYF TGTGCCACCAGCAGAGACTTAACAGATACGCAGTATTTT